This paragraph covers one T cell receptor (beta chain) sequence. The antigen is not known. The sequenced fragment ends 3 residues before the CDR3 boundary, so the rest is inferred from the germline J gene. The germline V gene encodes CDR1 LNHDA and CDR2 SQIVND (reference sequence). CDR3 size: 16 residues. Trimming at V came to 5 bases and at J to 1 base, leaving 3 bases not matched to a gene. The record originates from a study of T cell clonality in common variable immunodeficiency. General study points: Common variable immunodeficiency TCR beta sequences reportedly had fewer deletions and N-nucleotide insertions.

Control and CVID samples contributed equal amounts of genomic DNA. The data were produced by immunoSEQ multiplex PCR, yet TCRdb's version contains in-frame clones alone and is incomplete. This repertoire holds tens of thousands of clones, and none appear only once. The J gene is TRBJ2-2, the V gene TRBV19; 11 bases are shared with TRBD2. The sequenced sample was peripheral blood mononuclear cells. The clonotype originates from a human donor with common variable immunodeficiency. The CDR3 DNA, read in part, is TGTGCCAGTAGTTTGACTAGCGGGATGAACACCGGGGAG. Translated: CASSLTSGMNTGE. The entire CDR3 sequence reads CASSLTSGMNTGELFF.